What follows are 29 T cell receptor beta chains derived from one specimen sequenced in a study of T cells in Graves' hyperthyroidism and ophthalmopathy. The source material, RNA transcripts, was used to amplify TCR beta CDR3 regions. When the TCR CDR3 underwent first-round RT-PCR, the HTBI primer set was used. MiXCR was run by TCRdb on the multiplex PCR reads, yielding one entry per CDR3 protein. The sample lists 300,000 to 450,000 distinct CDR3 sequences; more than 15% were seen once. The specimen sequenced was blood. These receptor sequences come from a woman under 30 with Graves' hyperthyroidism that later progressed to Graves' ophthalmopathy.

This chain uses TRBV5-6 with TRBJ2-1; 10 positions match TRBD2. Germline CDR1 reads SGHDT; CDR2 reads YYEEEE. The CDR3 totals 19 residues. With V trimmed by 1 base and J by 0 bases, 10 bases remained unmatched. In nucleotides, the CDR3 is TGTGCCAGCAGCTTGCTCCTAGCGGGAGTGGAGGGCTCCTACAATGAGCAGTTCTTC. Residues: CASSLLLAGVEGSYNEQFF.

The chain joins TRBV9 to TRBJ1-5; 8 nucleotides line up with TRBD1. CDR3 length: 15 residues. Germline-derived CDR1 and CDR2 are SGDLS and YYNGEE. The J segment lost 3 bases and the V segment lost 0 bases, leaving 2 bases of the junction unmatched. The CDR3 here is CASSVGTGYNQPQHF. As DNA, the CDR3 is TGTGCCAGCAGCGTAGGGACAGGGTACAATCAGCCCCAGCATTTT.

Ten or more counts support this clonotype. The chain employs TRBV27 and TRBJ1-5; 9 bases fit TRBD1. The CDR3 extends over 14 amino acids. The germline gives CDR1 MNHEY, CDR2 SMNVEV (reference sequence). V lost 5 bases to trimming and J lost 4 bases; unmatched junction nucleotides: 3. CDR3 region: CASSVQGANQPQHF. The CDR3 DNA follows: TGTGCCAGCAGTGTACAGGGGGCTAATCAGCCCCAGCATTTT.

The sample holds many counts of this clonotype. The chain employs TRBV7-9 and TRBJ2-3; 8 bases fit TRBD1. The CDR3 runs 16 residues. The germline gives CDR1 SEHNR, CDR2 FQNEAQ (reference sequence). The V and J ends lost 7 bases and 6 bases, in that order; junction bases with no gene match: 15. Here the CDR3 DNA reads TGTGCCAGCATCCCCCCTCAGACAGGGGTTGTCGATACGCAGTATTTT. It is translated as CASIPPQTGVVDTQYF.

This clonotype has ten or more counts. This chain uses TRBV28 with TRBJ1-2, with a tentative D call TRBD1 (5 bases). The CDR3 extends over 14 amino acids. CDR1 MDHEN and CDR2 SYDVKM come from the germline V gene. V gave up 3 bases and J gave up 8 bases, with 16 bases separating them. The CDR3 sequence: CASSFYDRSGGYTF. The CDR3 bases are TGTGCCAGCAGTTTCTATGACAGATCTGGGGGCTACACCTTC.

This sequence joins TRBV6-1 and TRBJ2-5; D is possibly TRBD2 (5 bases). The CDR3 consists of 15 residues. Trimming removed 10 bases from V and 4 bases from J, with 22 bases in between. Germline CDR1 reads MNHNS; CDR2 reads SASEGT. The CDR3 loop reads CAIADSRGFRETQYF. The CDR3 DNA sequence: TGTGCCATCGCCGACTCCCGAGGGTTCCGAGAGACCCAGTACTTC.

J is TRBJ1-2 and V is TRBV5-4; D gene ambiguous. CDR1 SGHNT and CDR2 YYREEE come from the germline V gene (reference sequence). V lost 2 bases to trimming and J lost 0 bases, with 11 bases between them. The CDR3 contains 15 residues. The chain's CDR3 is CASSLKALANYGYTF. DNA of the CDR3: TGTGCCAGCAGCTTAAAGGCTTTAGCTAACTATGGCTACACCTTC.

This chain links TRBV6-1 with TRBJ2-4, with 7 bases identical to TRBD1. Judging by the DNA end, TRBJ2-1 fits better; the J call may be wrong. The germline CDR1 and CDR2 sequences are MNHNS and SASEGT. This CDR3 spans 13 amino acids. The CDR3 bases are TGTGCCAGCAGTGAAACGACAGGGCCGGTTCAGTTCTTC. It codes for CASSETTGPVQFF.

This clonotype was seen repeatedly, ten times or more. The chain couples TRBV20-1 to TRBJ2-1; 9 bases are shared with TRBD1. The germline gives CDR1 DFQATT, CDR2 SNEGSKA (reference sequence). CDR3 length: 14 residues. With 3 bases clipped from V and 6 bases from J, the junction kept 6 bases outside the gene matches. The CDR3 loop is CSARRGTGTNEQFF. The CDR3 DNA reads as TGCAGTGCTAGGAGGGGGACAGGGACCAATGAGCAGTTCTTC.

This clonotype was picked up many times. The rearrangement links TRBV3-1 to TRBJ2-1, with a possible D match to TRBD1 (6 bases). The CDR3 spans 16 residues. V was shortened by 6 bases and J by 5 bases, with 20 bases between the two germline ends. The germline V gene encodes CDR1 LGHDT and CDR2 YNNKEL (reference sequence). The CDR3 spells CASSKIRTVRNNEQFF. CDR3 nucleotide sequence: TGTGCCAGCAGTAAGATTAGGACAGTGCGCAACAATGAGCAGTTCTTC.

The rearrangement joins TRBV27 to TRBJ2-3; 12 nucleotides align to TRBD2. Germline-derived CDR1 and CDR2 are MNHEY and SMNVEV (reference sequence). V shed 3 bases and J 5 bases; nucleotides not matched to a gene: 6. The CDR3 consists of 16 residues. The CDR3 bases are TGTGCCAGCAGTTTGGCGACTAGCGGGAGTAGAGATACGCAGTATTTT. The encoded protein is CASSLATSGSRDTQYF.

This clonotype was counted only a few times. The chain recombines TRBV9 with TRBJ2-1, with TRBD2 identical over 11 bases. Trimming at V came to 3 bases and at J to 3 bases, leaving 14 bases not matched to a gene. CDR3 size: 19 residues. Germline assignment: CDR1 SGDLS and CDR2 YYNGEE. The CDR3 coding sequence is TGTGCCAGCAGCGATTCAAATCTTAGGACTAGCGGGTTCTACAATGAGCAGTTCTTC. Amino acids: CASSDSNLRTSGFYNEQFF.

This clonotype showed up just a few times. This chain uses TRBV30 with TRBJ2-1, with 9 bases lining up with TRBD2. V lost 1 base and J lost 10; bases outside the gene matches: 2. The germline V gene encodes CDR1 GTSNPN and CDR2 SVGIG (reference sequence). This CDR3 contains 12 residues. CDR3 sequence: CAWSGSGSEQFF. The CDR3 DNA follows: TGTGCCTGGAGTGGTAGCGGGAGCGAGCAGTTCTTC.

This clonotype turned up a few times. Sequence at one end of the junction differs from germline and may be a read error. The chain combines TRBV7-9 with TRBJ2-5; tentatively, D is TRBD1 (6 bases). Germline-derived CDR1 and CDR2 are SEHNR and FQNEAQ (reference sequence). CDR3 length: 15 amino acids. In DNA form, the CDR3 reads TGTGCCAGCAGTGATGTTGGACAGAGCCAAGAGACCCAGCACTTC. It codes for CASSDVGQSQETQHF. Together with reference TRBV7-9 and TRBJ2-5, the CDR3 gives the full variable domain: DTGVSQNPRHKITKRGQNVTFRCDPISEHNRLYWYRQTLGQGPEFLTYFQNEAQLEKSRLLSDRFSAERPKGSFSTLEIQRTEQGDSAMYLCASSDVGQSQETQHFGPGTRLLVL.

In regard to this clonotype: A junction end diverges from the germline sequence, so it may reflect a read error. The chain has TRBV28 and TRBJ1-6; 7 bases are shared with TRBD1. Germline V gives CDR1 MDHEN, CDR2 SYDVKM. The CDR3 extends over 14 amino acids. The DNA of the CDR3 is TGTGCCAGCAGAACCGGGACAGCCAGTTCACCCCTCCACTTC. It is translated as CASRTGTASSPLHF.

At least ten counts were recorded for this clonotype. This chain joins TRBV2 and TRBJ1-2; D perhaps matches TRBD1 (6 bases). Between the trimmed V and J ends, which lost 3 bases and 6 bases, there was a span of 14 bases. The CDR3 totals 14 residues. Germline CDR1 SNHLY, CDR2 FYNNEI. The CDR3 coding sequence is TGTGCCAGCAGTGATATTCGGGGGCGCGATGGCTACACCTTC. It encodes CASSDIRGRDGYTF. The whole variable domain, filled in from reference TRBV2 and TRBJ1-2, reads EPEVTQTPSHQVTQMGQEVILRCVPISNHLYFYWYRQILGQKVEFLVSFYNNEISEKSEIFDDQFSVERPDGSNFTLKIRSTKLEDSAMYFCASSDIRGRDGYTFGSGTRLTVV.

This clonotype occurred many times. V gene TRBV27 combines with J gene TRBJ2-1, with TRBD2 matching over 9 bases. With 8 bases clipped from V and 6 bases from J, the junction kept 11 bases outside the gene matches. This CDR3 region has 15 residues. Germline CDR1 MNHEY, CDR2 SMNVEV (reference sequence). The CDR3 coding sequence is TGTGCCAGCGGCTATAGCGGGGGCGGTGGCAATGAGCAGTTCTTC. Its protein is CASGYSGGGGNEQFF.

This clonotype was recorded at least ten times. V is TRBV20-1 and J is TRBJ2-4; 7 bases match TRBD2. The V segment lost 1 base and the J segment 8 bases; nucleotides outside the gene matches: 2. Germline V gene sequence: CDR1 DFQATT, CDR2 SNEGSKA (reference sequence). This CDR3 contains 12 residues. CDR3 bases: TGCAGTGCTAGAGTGGGAGGGGACATTCAGTACTTC. This encodes CSARVGGDIQYF.

This clonotype was counted ten times or more. V and J are TRBV6-6 and TRBJ1-1; no definite D call. V shed 2 bases and J shed 5 bases, with 9 bases lying between them. Germline-derived CDR1 and CDR2 are MNHNY and SVGAGI (reference sequence). This CDR3 comprises 13 residues. The CDR3 DNA reads TGTGCCAGCAGTTACAGTTATGGGACTGAAGCTTTCTTT. Protein: CASSYSYGTEAFF.

The chain joins TRBV3-1 to TRBJ1-4; tentative D call: TRBD1 (5 bases). The CDR3 contains 14 residues. The V and J ends lost 4 bases and 7 bases respectively, with 13 bases between them. The germline V gene encodes CDR1 LGHDT and CDR2 YNNKEL (reference sequence). The CDR3 region has the DNA TGTGCCAGCAGCCTCAGGGAGGATATTGAAAAACTGTTTTTT. This codes for CASSLREDIEKLFF.

This clonotype was seen many times. The gene calls are TRBV20-1 and TRBJ2-7; 11 bases line up with TRBD2. V lost 5 bases, J lost 3 bases, and 3 bases stayed unmatched. This CDR3 has 13 amino acids. Germline CDR1 DFQATT, CDR2 SNEGSKA (reference sequence). The CDR3: CSAGGLADYEQYF. CDR3 nucleotide sequence: TGCAGTGCTGGGGGACTAGCGGACTACGAGCAGTACTTC.

This chain joins TRBV6-1 and TRBJ2-5; 7 nucleotides align to TRBD2. Germline-derived CDR1 and CDR2 are MNHNS and SASEGT. The J segment lost 1 base and the V segment lost 5 bases, leaving 10 bases of the junction unmatched. The CDR3 has 16 amino acids. The CDR3 region has the DNA TGTGCCAGCAGTAAATCTGGGGGGGGAACCCAAGAGACCCAGTACTTC. Protein product: CASSKSGGGTQETQYF.

This clonotype was detected many times. This chain links TRBV2 with TRBJ2-7; 7 bases are a match to TRBD1. CDR1 and CDR2 (germline): SNHLY, FYNNEI. CDR3 length: 13 amino acids. The V segment lost 11 bases and the J segment 3 bases; nucleotides outside the gene matches: 10. CDR3 amino acids: CASDRGQFYEQYF. The CDR3 DNA reads as TGTGCCTCGGACCGGGGACAGTTCTACGAGCAGTACTTC.

This rearrangement joins TRBV20-1 to TRBJ2-7; D is unclear. The CDR3 runs to 12 residues. The germline V gene encodes CDR1 DFQATT and CDR2 SNEGSKA (reference sequence). Trimming removed 3 bases at V and 0 bases at J, with 6 bases between. The CDR3 coding sequence is TGCAGTGCTAGTTTGGACTCCTACGAGCAGTACTTC. Protein product: CSASLDSYEQYF.

CDR3: CASSESTSGRGTDTQYF. The CDR3 DNA follows: TGTGCCAGCAGTGAGTCGACTAGCGGGAGAGGGACAGATACGCAGTATTTT. This sequence joins TRBV2 and TRBJ2-3, with 12 bases identical to TRBD2. V dropped 3 bases and J dropped 3; count of bases not matched to a gene: 7. CDR3 length equals 17 residues. From germline, CDR1 is SNHLY and CDR2 FYNNEI.

This clonotype was observed at least ten times. J is TRBJ1-2 and V is TRBV7-2; the match to TRBD1 covers 10 bases. The CDR3 is 14 amino acids. The ends lost 5 bases at V and 8 bases at J; junction bases unmatched: 8. Germline V gene lookup returns CDR1 SGHTA and CDR2 FQGNSA. The CDR3 loop reads CASSKRQGARGYTF. DNA of the CDR3: TGTGCCAGCAGCAAACGACAGGGGGCGCGAGGCTACACCTTC. The full variable domain, completed using reference TRBV7-2 and TRBJ1-2, is GAGVSQSPSNKVTEKGKDVELRCDPISGHTALYWYRQSLGQGLEFLIYFQGNSAPDKSGLPSDRFSAERTGGSVSTLTIQRTQQEDSAVYLCASSKRQGARGYTFGSGTRLTVV.

The V and J genes are TRBV19 and TRBJ2-6; D gene unclear. Germline V lookup: CDR1 LNHDA, CDR2 SQIVND (reference sequence). V gave up 2 bases and J gave up 0 bases, with 11 bases separating them. CDR3 length equals 17 residues. The DNA of the CDR3 is TGTGCCAGTAGTATACCAACAGCGTACTCTGGGGCCAACGTCCTGACTTTC. Amino acid sequence: CASSIPTAYSGANVLTF.

This clonotype was detected many times. The chain joins TRBV28 to TRBJ2-7; 7 positions agree with TRBD1. The V gene end was trimmed by 5 bases and the J gene end by 4 bases; junction bases not matched to a gene: 2. CDR3 length equals 12 residues. Germline assignment: CDR1 MDHEN and CDR2 SYDVKM. The CDR3 region is CASSIQGYEQYF. The CDR3 coding sequence is TGTGCCAGCAGTATACAGGGGTACGAGCAGTACTTC.

This clonotype was seen a few times. This rearrangement joins TRBV6-5 to TRBJ1-5, with D possibly being TRBD1 (6 bases). Germline CDR1 reads MNHEY; CDR2 reads SVGAGI. The CDR3 totals 13 residues. V gave up 4 bases and J gave up 7 bases, with 11 bases separating them. This CDR3 is CASSSGARQPQHF. For the CDR3, the DNA is TGTGCCAGCAGTTCAGGGGCGAGGCAGCCCCAGCATTTT.